Given below is one T cell receptor (beta chain) in context. The data stem from a study of memory CD8 T cells in hepatitis C reinfection. About the study: Two donors cleared primary HCV but became chronic after reinfection. Peak reinfection sampling occurred 3 to 8 weeks after detected reinfection.

The time point was: peak reinfection, 3 to 8 weeks after reinfection detection. Sorted cells were sequenced directly ex vivo without any in vitro expansion. A couple of donors provided sorted CD3+ CD8+ CD45RO- naive CD8 T cells at all three reinfection time points. The repertoire was sequenced with immunoSEQ multiplex PCR; TCRdb's copy has only in-frame clones and lacks some. In the table there are tens of thousands of clones, roughly 90% of which are singletons. This clonotype was obtained from a young man with hepatitis C virus infection. Sequencing was done on a sample of naive CD8+ T cells sorted from blood.

The CDR3 sequence is CASSMVGLAGDNEQFF. DNA for the CDR3: TGTGCCAGTAGTATGGTAGGACTAGCGGGGGACAATGAGCAGTTCTTC. This chain joins TRBV19 and TRBJ2-1; TRBD2 matches at 13 bases. This CDR3 has 16 amino acids. Germline V gives CDR1 LNHDA, CDR2 SQIVND (reference sequence). V shed 3 bases and J 5 bases; nucleotides not matched to a gene: 4. Full variable domain (missing parts from reference TRBV19 and TRBJ2-1): DGGITQSPKYLFRKEGQNVTLSCEQNLNHDAMYWYRQDPGQGLRLIYYSQIVNDFQKGDIAEGYSVSREKKESFPLTVTSAQKNPTAFYLCASSMVGLAGDNEQFFGPGTRLTVL.